Below are 29 T cell receptor beta chains sequenced from a single sample in a study of blood T cell repertoires in COVID-19. Assay: immunoSEQ multiplex PCR; the TCRdb copy retains only in-frame clones and omits some. The sample includes about 250,000 clones, around 85% of them seen just once. Sequencing used PBMCs or T cells enriched from blood (not recorded which). These TCRs come from a woman in her 30s who had recovered from COVID-19.

This chain connects TRBV27 to TRBJ2-1; 13 bases fit TRBD2. The CDR3 contains 19 residues. Trimming at V came to 4 bases and at J to 1 base, leaving 10 bases not matched to a gene. Germline V gene sequence: CDR1 MNHEY, CDR2 SMNVEV (reference sequence). The DNA of the CDR3 is TGTGCCAGCAGTTACGGGACTAGCGGGATTCGGGGGTCCTACAATGAGCAGTTCTTC. Translating it yields CASSYGTSGIRGSYNEQFF.

The V call is TRBV28, the J call TRBJ1-5; D remains ambiguous. Trimming pared 1 base from V and 2 bases from J, leaving 9 bases between. The CDR3 consists of 15 residues. CDR1 MDHEN and CDR2 SYDVKM come from the germline V gene. The DNA for the CDR3 is TGTGCCAGCAGTTTATCTTTCTTTGGCAATCAGCCCCAGCATTTT. It yields the protein CASSLSFFGNQPQHF.

The chain couples TRBV27 to TRBJ1-1; D not certain. There are 15 residues in the CDR3. Trimming took off 6 bases at V and 3 bases at J, with 17 bases between the two ends. Germline CDR1 MNHEY, CDR2 SMNVEV (reference sequence). The CDR3, as DNA: TGTGCCAGCAGAACGGGGATGGGTTTATACACTGAAGCTTTCTTT. Protein: CASRTGMGLYTEAFF.

This chain joins TRBV5-8 and TRBJ1-3, with D possibly being TRBD1 (5 bases). Germline CDR1 SGHTS, CDR2 YDEGEE. V gave up 0 bases and J gave up 2 bases, with 21 bases separating them. The CDR3 sequence is 19 residues long. CDR3 nucleotide sequence: TGTGCCAGCAGCTTGGATCGCACGAGTAGGGGAAGGACTGGAAACACCATATATTTT. This translates into CASSLDRTSRGRTGNTIYF.

V gene TRBV28 combines with J gene TRBJ1-1; a weak D match, TRBD1 (5 bases). The germline V gene has CDR1 MDHEN and CDR2 SYDVKM. V was pared by 0 bases and J by 0 bases, with 8 bases between. The CDR3 sequence is 15 residues long. The CDR3 loop is CASSLWTVMNTEAFF. As DNA, the CDR3 is TGTGCCAGCAGTTTATGGACAGTCATGAACACTGAAGCTTTCTTT.

This chain connects TRBV24-1 to TRBJ2-3; 10 nucleotides match TRBD1. The CDR3 contains 14 residues. V lost 10 bases, J lost 3 bases, and 6 bases stayed unmatched. CDR1 and CDR2 (germline): KGHDR, SFDVKD. This CDR3 reads CATGDRGGTDTQYF. The CDR3 region has the DNA TGTGCCACTGGGGACAGGGGAGGGACAGATACGCAGTATTTT.

The V and J genes are TRBV28 and TRBJ1-3; 11 positions match TRBD1. The CDR3 runs 17 residues. In germline, CDR1 is MDHEN, CDR2 SYDVKM. Germline trimming cut 6 bases from V and 4 bases from J; bases unmatched to any gene: 11. CDR3 coding DNA: TGTGCCAGCAGCCCAAGCCCGGGACAGGGGGGAGGAAACACCATATATTTT. Translated, it gives CASSPSPGQGGGNTIYF.

This chain joins TRBV5-1 and TRBJ2-3, with 10 bases matching TRBD2. Germline V lookup: CDR1 SGHRS, CDR2 YFSETQ. CDR3 length equals 18 residues. After removal of 2 bases from V and 0 bases from J, the junction contained 9 bases not matched to a gene. The CDR3 sequence: CASSFRTSGNPSTDTQYF. The DNA for the CDR3 is TGCGCCAGCAGCTTCCGGACTAGCGGAAACCCTAGCACAGATACGCAGTATTTT.

This chain connects TRBV7-8 to TRBJ2-4; 7 bases are a match to TRBD2. The germline V gene encodes CDR1 SGHVS and CDR2 FQNEAQ. Trimming took 4 bases from V and 0 from J; bases not matched to a gene: 6. The CDR3 loop spans 16 amino acids. CDR3 amino acids: CASSSGGSLAKNIQYF. The CDR3, as DNA: TGTGCCAGCAGCTCCGGGGGGTCCTTAGCCAAAAACATTCAGTACTTC.

The genes are TRBV6-5 and TRBJ2-1, with D possibly TRBD1 on 6 matching bases. Germline V gene sequence: CDR1 MNHEY, CDR2 SVGAGI. This CDR3 is 14 amino acids long. Trimming removed 10 bases from V and 3 bases from J, with 16 bases in between. The CDR3 region is CATKTGILYNEQFF. The CDR3 region has the DNA TGTGCCACTAAAACAGGGATCCTCTACAATGAGCAGTTCTTC.

The chain links TRBV5-5 to TRBJ2-2, with 7 positions matching TRBD1. Germline CDR1 is SGHKS and CDR2 is YYEKEE (reference sequence). There are 14 residues in the CDR3. V shed 4 bases, J shed 5 bases, and the junction held 5 bases outside the gene matches. The CDR3 sequence: CASSIQQGTGELFF. CDR3 coding DNA: TGTGCCAGCAGCATTCAACAGGGGACCGGGGAGCTGTTTTTT.

The chain joins TRBV30 to TRBJ1-2, with D unresolved. The CDR3 is made up of 12 amino acids. Trimming cost V 1 base and J 4 bases, with 7 bases left between them. Germline CDR1 is GTSNPN and CDR2 is SVGIG (reference sequence). The DNA of the CDR3 is TGTGCCTGGAGTGGCCTCGGCTATGGCTACACCTTC. Translated, it gives CAWSGLGYGYTF.

The chain has TRBV18 and TRBJ2-5, with a weak D call TRBD1 (5 bases). Trimming cost V 6 bases and J 5 bases, with 16 bases left between them. This CDR3 is 14 amino acids long. From germline, CDR1 is KGHSH and CDR2 LQKENI. CDR3 DNA: TGTGCCAGCTCCCCAGTTGGGGCGCCGGAGACCCAGTACTTC. It encodes CASSPVGAPETQYF.

The J gene is TRBJ2-7, the V gene TRBV5-1, with TRBD2 matching over 8 bases. V dropped 0 bases and J dropped 3; count of bases not matched to a gene: 5. Germline CDR1 reads SGHRS; CDR2 reads YFSETQ. The CDR3 extends over 15 amino acids. Written as DNA, the CDR3 is TGCGCCAGCAGCTTGGCACTAGCGGCCCGCTACGAGCAGTACTTC. Its protein product is CASSLALAARYEQYF.

CDR3 bases: TGTGCCAGCAGTTTATGGCCGCGGACTAGCGGGGAAGAGACCCAGTACTTC. Encoded protein: CASSLWPRTSGEETQYF. The chain uses TRBV28 and TRBJ2-5; 12 nucleotides line up with TRBD2. Trimming took 0 bases from V and 3 from J; bases not matched to a gene: 5. The CDR3 is made up of 17 amino acids. From germline, CDR1 is MDHEN and CDR2 SYDVKM.

The genes are TRBV7-8 and TRBJ1-4, with D perhaps TRBD1 (5 bases). The CDR3 loop spans 15 amino acids. The V gene's germline CDR1 is SGHVS and CDR2 FQNEAQ. Trimming removed 1 base from V and 4 bases from J, with 10 bases in between. CDR3 sequence reads: CASSLGQSLNEKLFF. The DNA of the CDR3 is TGTGCCAGCAGCTTAGGACAGTCCCTTAATGAAAAACTGTTTTTT.

The count of this clone is one. This rearrangement joins TRBV6-5 to TRBJ1-4; D is perhaps TRBD1 (6 bases). The CDR3 runs 14 residues. Germline V CDR1 and CDR2: MNHEY, SVGAGI. V gave up 6 bases and J gave up 6 bases, with 14 bases separating them. The CDR3 loop reads CASSHRAADEKLFF. CDR3 bases: TGTGCCAGCAGCCACAGGGCCGCCGATGAAAAACTGTTTTTT.

The gene calls are TRBV7-3 and TRBJ2-3; 9 nucleotides line up with TRBD2. With V trimmed by 6 bases and J by 0 bases, 7 bases remained unmatched. Germline-derived CDR1 and CDR2 are SGHTA and FQGTGA. CDR3 size: 16 residues. For the CDR3, the DNA is TGTGCCAGCAGTTTTTTCGCGGGAGGGAGCACAGATACGCAGTATTTT. Translation gives CASSFFAGGSTDTQYF.

V gene TRBV7-9 combines with J gene TRBJ1-2; 11 bases align to TRBD1. Trimming cost V 7 bases and J 6 bases; bases outside gene matches: 13. CDR3 length: 16 amino acids. CDR1 SEHNR and CDR2 FQNEAQ come from the germline V gene (reference sequence). The CDR3 DNA sequence: TGTGCCAGCAACACCTGGACAGGGGGCGACGGGGATGGCTACACCTTC. Translation gives CASNTWTGGDGDGYTF. Drawing the rest from reference TRBV7-9 and TRBJ1-2, the complete variable domain is DTGVSQNPRHKITKRGQNVTFRCDPISEHNRLYWYRQTLGQGPEFLTYFQNEAQLEKSRLLSDRFSAERPKGSFSTLEIQRTEQGDSAMYLCASNTWTGGDGDGYTFGSGTRLTVV.

The rearrangement uses TRBV3-1 (or the pseudogene TRBV3-2) and TRBJ2-4; D is unresolved. V was trimmed by 0 bases and J by 5 bases, leaving 11 bases between them. Germline V gene sequence: CDR1 LGHDT, CDR2 YNNKEL (reference sequence). CDR3 length: 15 amino acids. The CDR3 DNA sequence: TGTGCCAGCAGCCAAGATTTTATAGCAGAAAACATTCAGTACTTC. Protein product: CASSQDFIAENIQYF.

The chain recombines TRBV2 with TRBJ2-3, with TRBD1 as a possible D gene (6 bases). The CDR3 has 14 amino acids. Trimming removed 7 bases at V and 3 bases at J, with 14 bases between. Germline V lookup: CDR1 SNHLY, CDR2 FYNNEI. CDR3 bases: TGTGCCAGCAATTCGGGACAACTGACAGATACGCAGTATTTT. Amino acid sequence: CASNSGQLTDTQYF.

The V and J genes are TRBV10-3 and TRBJ1-2; D is perhaps TRBD1 (5 bases). Germline V CDR1 and CDR2: ENHRY, SYGVKD. The CDR3 contains 15 residues. V was pared by 4 bases and J by 0 bases, with 12 bases between. The DNA for the CDR3 is TGTGCCATCAGTGTCGGGCAGGGCGCTAACTATGGCTACACCTTC. Translation: CAISVGQGANYGYTF.

This clone was recorded only once. This chain joins TRBV9 and TRBJ1-3; D may be TRBD1 (6 bases). The germline CDR1 and CDR2 sequences are SGDLS and YYNGEE. Deletions cut 0 bases from V and 0 bases from J, with 13 bases between. The CDR3 spans 17 residues. CDR3 in amino acids: CASSVAGGGGSGNTIYF. In DNA, the CDR3 is TGTGCCAGCAGCGTAGCGGGGGGCGGTGGCTCTGGAAACACCATATATTTT.

This clone appeared a single time. This chain joins TRBV5-1 and TRBJ2-3, with TRBD1 as a possible D gene (5 bases). CDR1 is SGHRS and CDR2 is YFSETQ in the germline V gene. The CDR3 extends over 17 amino acids. The V end lost 0 bases, the J end lost 2 bases, and 16 bases lay between the germline ends. The CDR3 region is CASSLGTMQLPTDTQYF. CDR3 DNA: TGCGCCAGCAGCTTGGGGACAATGCAGCTCCCCACAGATACGCAGTATTTT.

This chain uses TRBV5-1 with TRBJ1-4; 8 positions match TRBD1. CDR1 is SGHRS and CDR2 is YFSETQ in the germline V gene. The CDR3 is 13 residues long. Losses at the gene ends were 3 bases for V and 10 bases for J; bases not matched to a gene: 5. The chain's CDR3 is CASSYYDRGKLFF. CDR3 coding DNA: TGCGCCAGCAGCTACTATGACAGGGGAAAACTGTTTTTT.

This chain joins TRBV2 and TRBJ2-3, with 8 bases lining up with TRBD2. The ends lost 3 bases at V and 8 bases at J; junction bases unmatched: 10. This CDR3 region has 15 residues. Germline V gene lookup returns CDR1 SNHLY and CDR2 FYNNEI. The CDR3 loop reads CASSDSGGQRGTQYF. The CDR3 nucleotides read TGTGCCAGCAGTGACAGCGGGGGCCAGCGGGGTACGCAGTATTTT.

The chain joins TRBV7-7 to TRBJ2-2; a weak D match, TRBD1 (5 bases). V lost 8 bases and J lost 0, with 10 bases in between. CDR3 size: 14 residues. Germline lookup yields CDR1 SSHAT and CDR2 FNYEAQ (reference sequence). CDR3 nucleotide sequence: TGTGCCAGCGGGGCAGGAACGAACACCGGGGAGCTGTTTTTT. It is translated as CASGAGTNTGELFF.

This chain joins TRBV7-2 and TRBJ2-5; 11 bases align to TRBD2. The length of the CDR3 is 18 residues. Germline V gene data show CDR1 as SGHTA and CDR2 as FQGNSA. V shed 4 bases, J shed 7 bases, and the junction held 17 bases outside the gene matches. The CDR3 DNA reads TGTGCCAGCAGCTCGACCTCACGTATAGCGGGGGGGCCAGGGACCCAGTACTTC. It is translated as CASSSTSRIAGGPGTQYF.

The V gene is TRBV4-2, the J gene TRBJ2-1; possible D gene TRBD1, 6 bases. The CDR3 loop spans 14 amino acids. Trimming shortened V by 1 base and J by 7 bases, and 11 bases separated the two germline ends. The germline gives CDR1 LGHNA, CDR2 YNFKEQ. CDR3 nucleotides: TGTGCCAGCAGCCAAGTCGGGACACAGAATGAGCAGTTCTTC. Amino acid sequence: CASSQVGTQNEQFF.